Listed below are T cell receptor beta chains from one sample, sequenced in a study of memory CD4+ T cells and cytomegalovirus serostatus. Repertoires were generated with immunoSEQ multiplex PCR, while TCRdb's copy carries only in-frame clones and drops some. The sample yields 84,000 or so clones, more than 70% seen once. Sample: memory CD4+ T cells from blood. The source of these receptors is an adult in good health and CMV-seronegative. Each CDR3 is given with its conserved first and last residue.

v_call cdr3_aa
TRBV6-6 CASSPMTGAGNTIYF
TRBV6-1 CASYNYGYTF
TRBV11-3 CASSLVGASEAFF
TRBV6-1 CASSEPRDGSYEQYF
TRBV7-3 CASSAQEDYGYTF
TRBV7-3 CASSLLPGAGGYTF
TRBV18 CASSPLGPGSSGNTIYF
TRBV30 CAWSPGTLSYEQYF
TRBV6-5 CASSYSPTGNYGYTF
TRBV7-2 CASSPRDQLQETQYF
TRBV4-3 CASSQEPGAYEQYF
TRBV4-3 CASSQELRQPQHF
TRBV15 CATSGGPGLAKNIQYF
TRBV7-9 CASSSSGASARDTQYF
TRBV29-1 CSAGGLDTQYF
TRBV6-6 CASSLQGSNQPQHF
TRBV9 CASSLRLAGHNEQFF
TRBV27 CASNKGQGVNDGYTF
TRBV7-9 CASNPQGYGYTF
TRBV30 CAWSARVMPVRDRNTEAFF
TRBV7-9 CASSLTGDSSYNEQFF
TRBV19 CASSISTENTEAFF
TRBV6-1 CASDPYGLARGELFF
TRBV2 CASGPEDTQYF
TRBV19 CASSIGSGGNTGELFF
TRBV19 CASTHPGGASGELFF
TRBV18 CASSPGTTGNTIYF
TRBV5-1 CASSLSWGGGVDSPLHF
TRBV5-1 CASSFSGSETQYF
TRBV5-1 CASSLGGMDGYTF
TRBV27 CASSLRELTEAFF
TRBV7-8 CASSPSSGLTPYAVF